Each of the 17 T cell receptor beta chains below was sequenced from the same sample in a study of blood T cell repertoires in COVID-19 (dated by TCRdb to 2020 to 2022). The library was obtained by the immunoSEQ multiplex PCR assay. Entries here come from immuneACCESS through TCRdb and include only in-frame sequences with V and J called. Some clones fail to appear in such tables; in the studies checked, an unresolved V gene covers under half of the shortfall, and the cause of the remainder is unknown. This sample has 75,000 to 100,000 clones in its table, and about four fifths of those were observed once. The biggest ten clones account for roughly 10% of the sample. Material: peripheral blood. These TCRs come from a woman of 80 years or more with acute or convalescent COVID-19.

Remarks on this clone: Relative to the germline gene, one junction end is altered; a read error may explain this. The chain couples TRBV7-9 to TRBJ1-2, with D maybe TRBD1 (5 bases). This CDR3 is 12 amino acids long. Looked up from germline, CDR1 is SEHNR and CDR2 is FQNEAQ (reference sequence). The CDR3 coding sequence is TGTGCCAGCAGCTTAGCCGGGGGGAGGTCGGCCTTC. Amino acids: CASSLAGGRSAF. Filled out from reference TRBV7-9 and TRBJ1-2, the complete variable domain reads DTGVSQNPRHKITKRGQNVTFRCDPISEHNRLYWYRQTLGQGPEFLTYFQNEAQLEKSRLLSDRFSAERPKGSFSTLEIQRTEQGDSAMYLCASSLAGGRSAFGSGTRLTVV.

This clone is deemed large. This chain links TRBV6-6 with TRBJ2-1, with D maybe TRBD2 (6 bases). The CDR3 runs 12 residues. Germline-derived CDR1 and CDR2 are MNHNY and SVGAGI (reference sequence). Trimming pared 6 bases from V and 6 bases from J, leaving 9 bases between. The CDR3 DNA reads as TGTGCCAGCAGAATCGGGGGCAATGAGCAGTTCTTC. It yields the protein CASRIGGNEQFF.

This chain joins TRBV11-2 and TRBJ1-4; 8 bases line up with TRBD1. V gave up 5 bases and J gave up 2 bases; unmatched junction bases: 16. CDR1 is SGHAT, CDR2 FQNNGV, per germline. This CDR3 contains 19 residues. CDR3 region: CASSPRSSGGGFTNEKLFF. In DNA, the CDR3 is TGTGCCAGCAGCCCTAGGAGTTCAGGGGGCGGTTTTACTAATGAAAAACTGTTTTTT.

The J gene is TRBJ2-1, the V gene TRBV11-2, with TRBD2 matching 7 bases. The CDR3 runs to 15 residues. Germline assignment: CDR1 SGHAT and CDR2 FQNNGV. V lost 0 bases, J lost 10 bases, and 9 bases stayed unmatched. CDR3 sequence: CASSLEGGRGSEQFF. The CDR3 bases are TGTGCCAGCAGCTTAGAGGGAGGGAGGGGTAGCGAGCAGTTCTTC.

V and J are TRBV9 and TRBJ1-3; 8 bases align to TRBD1. This CDR3 is 15 amino acids long. Germline trimming cut 4 bases from V and 3 bases from J; bases unmatched to any gene: 6. CDR1 is SGDLS, CDR2 YYNGEE, per germline. CDR3 sequence (DNA): TGTGCCAGCAGCAGCACAGGGGGTGGTGGAAACACCATATATTTT. Translated, it gives CASSSTGGGGNTIYF.

This chain's CDR3 is CASSKLGRGVGAQHF. The CDR3, as DNA: TGTGCCAGCAGTAAACTGGGACGGGGGGTAGGGGCCCAGCATTTT. The chain uses TRBV6-5 and TRBJ1-5, with a tentative D call TRBD1 (5 bases). Looked up from germline, CDR1 is MNHEY and CDR2 is SVGAGI. The CDR3 spans 15 residues. Trimming took 5 bases from V and 11 from J, leaving 22 bases between them.

The rearrangement joins TRBV28 to TRBJ1-2, with 7 bases that match TRBD1. CDR3 length: 16 residues. The V and J ends lost 2 bases and 6 bases, in that order; junction bases with no gene match: 12. Germline CDR1 reads MDHEN; CDR2 reads SYDVKM. In nucleotides, the CDR3 is TGTGCCAGCAGTTTACCCTACAGGGGCGCAGATGATGGCTACACCTTC. Translated: CASSLPYRGADDGYTF.

The chain has TRBV30 and TRBJ1-5; 9 positions match TRBD1. Per germline, CDR1 GTSNPN and CDR2 SVGIG (reference sequence). The ends lost 5 bases at V and 4 bases at J; junction bases unmatched: 3. This CDR3 has 13 amino acids. CDR3 sequence (DNA): TGTGCCTGGTCACAGGGGGCAAATCAGCCCCAGCATTTT. Amino acids: CAWSQGANQPQHF.

Comments on this clone: Other DNA sequences from this sample encode an identical CDR3 as well. J is TRBJ1-1 and V is TRBV3-1 (or the pseudogene TRBV3-2), with D maybe TRBD1 (6 bases). The CDR3 extends over 13 amino acids. Germline V gene lookup returns CDR1 LGHDT and CDR2 YNNKEL (reference sequence). Trimming cost V 6 bases and J 3 bases, with 11 bases left between them. CDR3 in DNA: TGTGCCAGCAGTCAGGGGATCTACACTGAAGCTTTCTTT. Translated, it gives CASSQGIYTEAFF.

The chain carries TRBV24-1 and TRBJ1-5, with TRBD1 as a possible D gene (6 bases). The CDR3 runs 17 residues. Trimming took off 2 bases at V and 2 bases at J, with 15 bases between the two ends. From germline, CDR1 is KGHDR and CDR2 SFDVKD. The CDR3 reads CATSDSRGGQGNQPQHF. The CDR3 DNA sequence: TGTGCCACCAGTGATTCCCGGGGGGGGCAGGGCAATCAGCCCCAGCATTTT.

The rearrangement uses TRBV6-5 and TRBJ2-6; no definite D call. From germline, CDR1 is MNHEY and CDR2 SVGAGI. V dropped 6 bases and J dropped 2 bases, with 8 bases sitting between them. The CDR3 totals 14 residues. The DNA for the CDR3 is TGTGCCAGCAGCCTCTTTCCTGGGGCCAACGTCCTGACTTTC. Its translation: CASSLFPGANVLTF.

This sequence joins TRBV20-1 and TRBJ2-3, with D unclear. V was shortened by 4 bases and J by 6 bases, with 8 bases between the two germline ends. CDR1 DFQATT and CDR2 SNEGSKA come from the germline V gene (reference sequence). This CDR3 has 11 amino acids. The chain's CDR3 is CSAIFPDTQYF. The CDR3 region has the DNA TGCAGTGCTATCTTCCCGGATACGCAGTATTTT.

The genes are TRBV10-3 and TRBJ2-2; D is ambiguous. The CDR3 has 15 residues. The germline V and J ends were trimmed by 2 bases and 6 bases, with 13 bases remaining between them. Germline V gene sequence: CDR1 ENHRY, CDR2 SYGVKD. CDR3 DNA sequence: TGTGCCATCAGTGAGGGCCCCACATCTTCCGGGGAGCTGTTTTTT. It translates to CAISEGPTSSGELFF.

This chain links TRBV18 with TRBJ1-4; 8 bases align to TRBD1. Germline trimming cut 2 bases from V and 7 bases from J; bases unmatched to any gene: 9. The germline V gene encodes CDR1 KGHSH and CDR2 LQKENI. This CDR3 has 16 residues. This CDR3 is CASSPGAQGASEKLFF. Here the CDR3 DNA reads TGTGCCAGCTCACCAGGGGCGCAGGGGGCAAGTGAAAAACTGTTTTTT.

The rearrangement uses TRBV5-4 and TRBJ2-2, with 10 bases fitting TRBD2. CDR1 SGHNT and CDR2 YYREEE come from the germline V gene (reference sequence). The V and J ends lost 5 bases and 3 bases, in that order; junction bases with no gene match: 1. This CDR3 is built from 14 residues. This chain's CDR3 is CASRTSGYTGELFF. Written as DNA, the CDR3 is TGTGCCAGCAGGACTAGCGGGTACACCGGGGAGCTGTTTTTT.

The V call is TRBV18, the J call TRBJ2-7, with 11 bases fitting TRBD2. Germline V gene data show CDR1 as KGHSH and CDR2 as LQKENI. This CDR3 region has 15 residues. Unmatched junction bases numbered 9, after V lost 5 bases and J lost 6 bases. CDR3 coding DNA: TGTGCCAGCTCAGCACTAGCGGGAGCTCGGTCCGAGCAGTACTTC. Translation gives CASSALAGARSEQYF.

This clone was found a few times. This chain connects TRBV7-9 to TRBJ2-5, with 10 bases identical to TRBD1. This CDR3 region has 14 residues. V lost 5 bases and J lost 5; bases outside the gene matches: 5. The germline V gene has CDR1 SEHNR and CDR2 FQNEAQ (reference sequence). The CDR3 DNA is TGTGCCAGCAGCCAGACAGGGGGCAGTGAGACCCAGTACTTC. Residues: CASSQTGGSETQYF. The full variable domain, completed using reference TRBV7-9 and TRBJ2-5, is DTGVSQNPRHKITKRGQNVTFRCDPISEHNRLYWYRQTLGQGPEFLTYFQNEAQLEKSRLLSDRFSAERPKGSFSTLEIQRTEQGDSAMYLCASSQTGGSETQYFGPGTRLLVL.